This TCR beta chain comes out of a study of neurological immune-mediated disorders. Points from the study as a whole: HTLV-1-associated myelopathy had the most TCR clonal expansion, whereas multiple sclerosis had the least (lower than in healthy controls).

Preparation of the unsorted libraries drew on 2 million PBMCs stored at -80 C. TCRdb analysed the 5' RACE reads with MiXCR anew, one entry per CDR3 protein. The sample lists 50,000 to 70,000 distinct CDR3 sequences, 10% to 15% occurring once. V lost 4 bases and J 3 bases, leaving 15 bases between the germline ends. In germline, CDR1 is SGHRS, CDR2 YFSETQ. The CDR3 sequence is 15 residues long. This clonotype was picked up many times. Its matching antigen is unknown. This receptor was obtained from a woman between 55 and 75 years old with HTLV-1-associated myelopathy (HAM/TSP). Specimen: PBMCs. J is TRBJ2-3 and V is TRBV5-1; perhaps TRBD1 as D (6 bases). CDR3 sequence (DNA): TGCGCCAGCAGCCCAGGACAGAAAGTTACAGATACGCAGTATTTT. Its translation: CASSPGQKVTDTQYF.